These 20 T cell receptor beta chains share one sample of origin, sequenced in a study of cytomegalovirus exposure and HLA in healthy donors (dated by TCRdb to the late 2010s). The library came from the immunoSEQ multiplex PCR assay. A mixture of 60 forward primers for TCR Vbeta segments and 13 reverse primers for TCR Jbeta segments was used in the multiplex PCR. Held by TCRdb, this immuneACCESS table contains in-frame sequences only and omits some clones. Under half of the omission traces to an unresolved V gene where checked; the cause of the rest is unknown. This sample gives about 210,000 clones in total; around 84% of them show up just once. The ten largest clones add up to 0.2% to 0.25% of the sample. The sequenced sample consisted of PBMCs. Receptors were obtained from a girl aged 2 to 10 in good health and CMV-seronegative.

The CDR3 region has the DNA TGTGCCAGCAGCTTGGCCCGCTACGAGCAGTACTTC. It codes for CASSLARYEQYF. The chain joins TRBV5-6 to TRBJ2-7; D uncertain. Germline CDR1 is SGHDT and CDR2 is YYEEEE. This CDR3 spans 12 amino acids. Trimming cost V 0 bases and J 3 bases, with 4 bases left between them.

Here the CDR3 DNA reads TGTGCCAGCAGCAACTTACAGGGTGAGTGGATGAACACTAAAGCTTTCTTT. Translation: CASSNLQGEWMNTKAFF. The chain combines TRBV21-1 with TRBJ1-1; TRBD1 was called by the table and not checked on the DNA. TRBV21-1 is assigned pseudogene status. This CDR3 is built from 17 residues.

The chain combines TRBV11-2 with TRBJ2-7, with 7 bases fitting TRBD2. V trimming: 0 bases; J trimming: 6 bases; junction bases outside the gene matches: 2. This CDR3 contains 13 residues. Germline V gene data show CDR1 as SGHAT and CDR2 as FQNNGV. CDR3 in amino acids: CASSLEGGTEQYF. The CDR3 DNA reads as TGTGCCAGCAGCTTAGAGGGGGGGACCGAGCAGTACTTC.

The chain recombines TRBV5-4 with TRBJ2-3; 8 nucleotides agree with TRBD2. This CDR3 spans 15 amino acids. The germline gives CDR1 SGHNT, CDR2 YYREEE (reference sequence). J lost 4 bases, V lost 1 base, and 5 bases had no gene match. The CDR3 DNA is TGTGCCAGCAGCTTGTTCGGGAGGGAGGCAGATACGCAGTATTTT. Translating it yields CASSLFGREADTQYF.

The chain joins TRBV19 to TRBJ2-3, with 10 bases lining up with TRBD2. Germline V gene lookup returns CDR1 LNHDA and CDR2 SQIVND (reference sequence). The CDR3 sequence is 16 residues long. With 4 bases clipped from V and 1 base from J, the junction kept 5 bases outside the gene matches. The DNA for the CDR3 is TGTGCCAGTAGTAGGGGACTAGCGCGAGGCACAGATACGCAGTATTTT. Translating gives CASSRGLARGTDTQYF.

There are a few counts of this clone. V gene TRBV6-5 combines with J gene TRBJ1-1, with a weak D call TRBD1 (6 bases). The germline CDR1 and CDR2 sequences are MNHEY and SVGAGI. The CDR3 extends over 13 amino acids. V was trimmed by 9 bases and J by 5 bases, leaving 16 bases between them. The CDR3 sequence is CASYQGWGTEAFF. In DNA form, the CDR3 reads TGTGCCAGTTACCAGGGGTGGGGAACTGAAGCTTTCTTT.

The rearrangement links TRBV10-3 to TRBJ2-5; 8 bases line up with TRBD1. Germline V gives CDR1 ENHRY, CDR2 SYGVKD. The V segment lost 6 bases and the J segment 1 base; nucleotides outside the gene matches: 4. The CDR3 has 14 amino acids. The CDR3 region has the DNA TGTGCCATCAGCCTGGGACAGGCCCAAGAGACCCAGTACTTC. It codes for CAISLGQAQETQYF.

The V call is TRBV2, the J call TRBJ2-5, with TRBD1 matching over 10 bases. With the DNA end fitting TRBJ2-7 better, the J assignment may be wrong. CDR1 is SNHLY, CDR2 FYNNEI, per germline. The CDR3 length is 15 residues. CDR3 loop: CASSLGDRGSYEQYF. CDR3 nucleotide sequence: TGTGCCAGCAGTTTGGGGGACAGGGGCTCCTACGAGCAGTACTTC.

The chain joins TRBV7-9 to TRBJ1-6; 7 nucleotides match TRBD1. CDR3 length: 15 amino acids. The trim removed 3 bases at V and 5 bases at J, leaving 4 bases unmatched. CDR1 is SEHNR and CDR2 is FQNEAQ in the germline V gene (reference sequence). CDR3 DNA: TGTGCCAGCAGCTTGACAGGGAGGCATAATTCACCCCTCCACTTT. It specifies CASSLTGRHNSPLHF. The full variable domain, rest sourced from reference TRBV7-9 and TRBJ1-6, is DTGVSQNPRHKITKRGQNVTFRCDPISEHNRLYWYRQTLGQGPEFLTYFQNEAQLEKSRLLSDRFSAERPKGSFSTLEIQRTEQGDSAMYLCASSLTGRHNSPLHFGNGTRLTVT.

Here the CDR3 reads CASTRNGAGELFF. CDR3 sequence (DNA): TGTGCCAGCACCCGGAACGGGGCCGGGGAGCTGTTTTTT. The genes are TRBV27 and TRBJ2-2; possible D gene TRBD2, 5 bases. Trimming took off 7 bases at V and 6 bases at J, with 12 bases between the two ends. This CDR3 has 13 amino acids. Germline V lookup: CDR1 MNHEY, CDR2 SMNVEV (reference sequence).

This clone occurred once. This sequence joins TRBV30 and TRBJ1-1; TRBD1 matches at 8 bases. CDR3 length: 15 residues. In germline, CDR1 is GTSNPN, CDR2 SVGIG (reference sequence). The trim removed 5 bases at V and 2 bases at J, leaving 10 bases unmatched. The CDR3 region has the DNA TGTGCCTGGGTCAACAGGGGGGGGAGAAACACTGAAGCTTTCTTT. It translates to CAWVNRGGRNTEAFF.

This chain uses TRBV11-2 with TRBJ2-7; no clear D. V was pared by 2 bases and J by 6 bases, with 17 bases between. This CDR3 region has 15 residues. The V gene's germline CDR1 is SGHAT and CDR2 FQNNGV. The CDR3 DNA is TGTGCCAGCAGCTTAAACGGCGCGGTGAGGCGCGAGCAGTACTTC. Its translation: CASSLNGAVRREQYF.

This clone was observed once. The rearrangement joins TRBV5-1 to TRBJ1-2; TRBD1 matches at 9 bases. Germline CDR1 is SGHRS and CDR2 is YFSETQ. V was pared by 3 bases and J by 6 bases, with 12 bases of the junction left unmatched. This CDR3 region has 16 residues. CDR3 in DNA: TGCGCCAGCAGCTCCAACCCGACAGGGGGTTTCCATGGCTACACCTTC. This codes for CASSSNPTGGFHGYTF.

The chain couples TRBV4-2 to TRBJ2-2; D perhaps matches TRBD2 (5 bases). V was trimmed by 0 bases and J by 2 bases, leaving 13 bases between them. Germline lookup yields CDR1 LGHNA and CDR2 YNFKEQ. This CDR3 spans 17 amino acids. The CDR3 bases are TGTGCCAGCAGCCAAGAAGGACTGGGCTTCAACACCGGGGAGCTGTTTTTT. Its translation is CASSQEGLGFNTGELFF.

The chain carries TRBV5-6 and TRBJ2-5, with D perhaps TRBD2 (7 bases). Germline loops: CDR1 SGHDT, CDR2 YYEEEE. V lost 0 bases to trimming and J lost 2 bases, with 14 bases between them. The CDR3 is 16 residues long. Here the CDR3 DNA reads TGTGCCAGCAGCTTGGTGGGAGGGGGGATTCAAGAGACCCAGTACTTC. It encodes CASSLVGGGIQETQYF.

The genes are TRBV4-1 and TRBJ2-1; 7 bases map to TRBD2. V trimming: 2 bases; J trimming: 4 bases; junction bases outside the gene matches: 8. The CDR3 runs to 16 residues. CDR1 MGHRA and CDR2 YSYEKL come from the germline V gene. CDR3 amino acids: CASSQTRDGGYNEQFF. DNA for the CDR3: TGCGCCAGCAGCCAAACCCGGGACGGGGGGTACAATGAGCAGTTCTTC.

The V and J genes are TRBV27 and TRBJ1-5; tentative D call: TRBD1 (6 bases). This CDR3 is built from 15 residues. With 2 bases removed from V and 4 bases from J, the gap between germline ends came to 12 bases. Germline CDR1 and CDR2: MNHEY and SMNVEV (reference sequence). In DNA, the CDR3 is TGTGCCAGCAGTTTAGGCGGGGGCTGGAATCAGCCCCAGCATTTT. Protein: CASSLGGGWNQPQHF.

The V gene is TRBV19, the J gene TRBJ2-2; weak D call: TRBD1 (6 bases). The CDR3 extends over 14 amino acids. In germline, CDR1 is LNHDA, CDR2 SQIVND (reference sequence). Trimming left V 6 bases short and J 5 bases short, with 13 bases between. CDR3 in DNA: TGTGCCAGTAGCACCTATAGGGGGACCGGGGAGCTGTTTTTT. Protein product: CASSTYRGTGELFF.

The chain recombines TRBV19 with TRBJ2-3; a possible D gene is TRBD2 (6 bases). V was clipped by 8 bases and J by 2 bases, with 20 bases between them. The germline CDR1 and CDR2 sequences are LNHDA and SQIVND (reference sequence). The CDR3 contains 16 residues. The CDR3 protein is CASQSLWAGYTDTQYF. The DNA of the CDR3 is TGTGCCAGTCAAAGTCTTTGGGCGGGGTACACAGATACGCAGTATTTT.

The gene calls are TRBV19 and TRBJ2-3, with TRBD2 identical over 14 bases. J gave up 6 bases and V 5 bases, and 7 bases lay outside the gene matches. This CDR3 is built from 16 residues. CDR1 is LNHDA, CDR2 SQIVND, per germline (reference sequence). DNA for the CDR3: TGTGCCAGTAGTCCGCGACTAGCGGGAGGGTTGGATACGCAGTATTTT. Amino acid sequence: CASSPRLAGGLDTQYF.